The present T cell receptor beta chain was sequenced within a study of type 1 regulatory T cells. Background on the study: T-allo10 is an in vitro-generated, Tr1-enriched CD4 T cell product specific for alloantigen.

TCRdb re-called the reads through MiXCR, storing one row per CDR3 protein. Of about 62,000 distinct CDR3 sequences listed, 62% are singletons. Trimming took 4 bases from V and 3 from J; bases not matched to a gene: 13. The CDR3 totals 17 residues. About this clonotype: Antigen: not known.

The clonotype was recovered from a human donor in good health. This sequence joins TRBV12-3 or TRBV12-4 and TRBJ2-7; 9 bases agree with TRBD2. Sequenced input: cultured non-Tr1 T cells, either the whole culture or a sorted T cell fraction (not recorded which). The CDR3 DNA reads TGTGCCAGCAGTTCCCGTGATGGGGCGGGGGGGCTCTACGAGCAGTACTTC. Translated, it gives CASSSRDGAGGLYEQYF.